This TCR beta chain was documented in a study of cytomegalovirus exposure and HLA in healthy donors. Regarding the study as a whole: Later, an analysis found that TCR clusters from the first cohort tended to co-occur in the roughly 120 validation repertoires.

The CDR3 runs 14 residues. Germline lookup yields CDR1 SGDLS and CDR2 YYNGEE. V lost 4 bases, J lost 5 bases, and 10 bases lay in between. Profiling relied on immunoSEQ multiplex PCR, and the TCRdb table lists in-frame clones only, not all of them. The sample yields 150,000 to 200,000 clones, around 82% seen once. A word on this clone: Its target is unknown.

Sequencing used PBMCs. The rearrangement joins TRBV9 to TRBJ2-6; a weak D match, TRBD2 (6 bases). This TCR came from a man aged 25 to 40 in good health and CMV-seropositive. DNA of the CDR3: TGTGCCAGCAGCCCCGGGAGCCGGGCCAACGTCCTGACTTTC. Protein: CASSPGSRANVLTF.